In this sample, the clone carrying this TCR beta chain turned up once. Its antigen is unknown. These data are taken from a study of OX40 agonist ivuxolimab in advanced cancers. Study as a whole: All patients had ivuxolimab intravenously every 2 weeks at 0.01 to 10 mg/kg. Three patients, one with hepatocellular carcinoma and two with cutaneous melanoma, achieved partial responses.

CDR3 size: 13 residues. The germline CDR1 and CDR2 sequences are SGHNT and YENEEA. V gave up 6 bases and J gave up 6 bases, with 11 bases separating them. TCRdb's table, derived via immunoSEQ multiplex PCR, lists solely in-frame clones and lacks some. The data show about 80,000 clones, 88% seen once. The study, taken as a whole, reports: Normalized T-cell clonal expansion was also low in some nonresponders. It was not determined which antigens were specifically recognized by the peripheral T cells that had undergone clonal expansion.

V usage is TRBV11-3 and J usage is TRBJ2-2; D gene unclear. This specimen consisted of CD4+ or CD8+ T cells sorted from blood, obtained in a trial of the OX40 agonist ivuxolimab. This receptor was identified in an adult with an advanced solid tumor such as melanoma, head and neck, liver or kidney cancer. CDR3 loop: CASSPDPAGELFF. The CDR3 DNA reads TGTGCCAGCAGTCCAGACCCGGCCGGGGAGCTGTTTTTT.